The T cell receptor (beta chain) described here comes from a study of T-cell memory formation after mild COVID-19. Study results and limitations: Memory sampled before infection contained some responding clones, suggesting cross-reactive memory joined. CD4+ bias marked clones expanding day 15 to 37, unlike balanced contracting clones. For second-wave clones that peaked at day 37, SARS-CoV-2 specificity went unverified.

In this sample, this clonotype turned up many times. Its antigen is as yet unknown. Libraries for TCRalpha and TCRbeta carried sample barcodes and unique molecular identifiers via 5'RACE. TCRdb re-analysed the 5' RACE reads in MiXCR, keeping a single row per CDR3 protein. The table lists under 60,000 distinct CDR3 sequences, 9.3% of them singletons. The specimen was PBMCs or a T cell subset sorted from them (not recorded which). The clonotype comes from an adult woman who had mild COVID-19 (a few samples of this study predate the infection). Cell type and time point are not known.

The CDR3 reads CASSQLTETQYF. The CDR3 DNA reads TGTGCCAGCAGCCAATTGACGGAGACCCAGTACTTC. The genes are TRBV12-3 or TRBV12-4 and TRBJ2-5; D uncertain. V lost 6 bases to trimming and J lost 5 bases, with 10 bases between them. This CDR3 spans 12 amino acids.